This T cell receptor beta chain originates from a study of blood T cell repertoires in COVID-19. Across the whole study: Spain, Italy and the United States supplied samples that represented acute and convalescent COVID-19.

About this clone: Distinct nucleotide sequences in the sample also encode this CDR3.

Data came from immunoSEQ multiplex PCR; TCRdb stores just in-frame clones and leaves some out. Seen here are 350,000 to 500,000 clones, nearly 90% observed once, and the top ten hold roughly 1.4%. The V gene lost 2 bases and the J gene lost 0 bases, with 5 bases spanning the gap. Germline CDR1 reads KGHSH; CDR2 reads LQKENI. The length of the CDR3 is 13 residues. The source of this sequence is a woman under 30 who had been exposed to COVID-19. The chain recombines TRBV18 with TRBJ2-7, with D perhaps TRBD2 (5 bases). Sequenced: PBMCs or T cells enriched from blood (not recorded which). Here the CDR3 reads CASSPGSSYEQYF. The CDR3 nucleotides are TGTGCCAGCTCACCAGGGAGCTCCTACGAGCAGTACTTC.